The 2 T cell receptor beta chains below come from one sample, sequenced in a study of T cells after yellow fever vaccination. TCRdb independently ran MiXCR on the 5' RACE reads; one entry per CDR3 protein. The sample consists of about 96,000 distinct CDR3 sequences, approximately 9% of them appearing once. The source material was CD8+ T cells not binding an NS4B(214-222) dextramer, sorted from PBMCs, sampled roughly 15 days after the first yellow fever vaccination. The receptors come from a man younger than 30 who received the YFV17D yellow fever vaccine.

The chain employs TRBV4-1 and TRBJ2-1; D is undetermined. Germline values: CDR1 MGHRA, CDR2 YSYEKL. The CDR3 is 14 residues long. The V and J ends lost 0 bases and 8 bases respectively, with 11 bases between them. CDR3 coding DNA: TGCGCCAGCAGCCAAGAGAAAGTAGCCGATGAGCAGTTCTTC. Translation: CASSQEKVADEQFF.

The rearrangement links TRBV28 to TRBJ2-1; TRBD2 aligns across 9 bases. V was pared by 6 bases and J by 9 bases, with 15 bases of the junction left unmatched. The CDR3 contains 16 residues. The germline CDR1 and CDR2 sequences are MDHEN and SYDVKM. Here the CDR3 DNA reads TGTGCCAGCAGGCCCCTAGCGGGGCCTGCCTGGGGTGAGCAGTTCTTC. Protein sequence: CASRPLAGPAWGEQFF.